This T cell receptor beta chain appears in the sequencing data of a study of T cell responses to AZD1222 COVID-19 vaccine. Germline CDR1 reads MNHNY; CDR2 reads SVGAGI (reference sequence). V was pared by 5 bases and J by 1 base, with 7 bases of the junction left unmatched. There are 17 residues in the CDR3. With regard to this clone: The antigen is unknown.

Whole-study findings and limits: Mapped onto spike, vaccine-associated CD4 TCRs spanned it and were dominant at 160-218 and 743-854. Recipients of AZD1222 seropositive at baseline numbered only five or six. The study sampled repertoires only after the peak T cell response. There were mostly white British donors and more females than males, and clonal diversity was possibly underestimated.

Sequencing was performed with immunoSEQ multiplex PCR; in TCRdb, only in-frame clones are kept and a portion is missing. The sample comprises about 88,000 clones, around nine tenths of which are singletons, and about 3.9% rests with the top ten. The chain links TRBV6-6 to TRBJ2-3, with 12 bases lining up with TRBD2. The sample in question was peripheral blood, obtained on day 0 of AZD1222 vaccination. The receptor was isolated from an adult in good health. The CDR3 bases are TGTGCCAGCAGTCCTCGACTAGCGGGGGACCGCACAGATACGCAGTATTTT. This encodes CASSPRLAGDRTDTQYF.